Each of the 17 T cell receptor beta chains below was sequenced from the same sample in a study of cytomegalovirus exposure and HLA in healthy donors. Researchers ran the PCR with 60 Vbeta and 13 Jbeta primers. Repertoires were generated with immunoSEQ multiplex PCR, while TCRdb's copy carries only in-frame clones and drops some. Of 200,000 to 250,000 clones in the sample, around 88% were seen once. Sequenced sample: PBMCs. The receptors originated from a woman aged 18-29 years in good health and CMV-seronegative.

The CDR3 DNA reads TGCGCCAGCAGCCGGGATCTTGGGGCGGGAGGGTCCTACGAGCAGTACTTC. Its protein product is CASSRDLGAGGSYEQYF. This rearrangement joins TRBV4-1 to TRBJ2-5; 9 nucleotides agree with TRBD2. The last part of the DNA fits TRBJ2-7 better; the J call may be wrong. Germline V gene lookup returns CDR1 MGHRA and CDR2 YSYEKL. This CDR3 is built from 17 residues.

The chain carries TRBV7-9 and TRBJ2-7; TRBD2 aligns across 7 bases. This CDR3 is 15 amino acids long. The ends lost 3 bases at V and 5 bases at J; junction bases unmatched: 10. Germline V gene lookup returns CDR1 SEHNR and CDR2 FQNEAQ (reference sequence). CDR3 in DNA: TGTGCCAGCAGCTTTTTGGGCCCACGGGAGGACGAGCAGTACTTC. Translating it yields CASSFLGPREDEQYF.

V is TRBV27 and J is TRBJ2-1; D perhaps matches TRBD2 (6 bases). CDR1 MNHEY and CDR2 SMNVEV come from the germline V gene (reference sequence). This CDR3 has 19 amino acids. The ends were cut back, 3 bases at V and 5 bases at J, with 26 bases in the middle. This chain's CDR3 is CASSFWPISGLARDNEQFF. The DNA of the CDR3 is TGTGCCAGCAGTTTCTGGCCTATTAGTGGCCTAGCGAGAGACAATGAGCAGTTCTTC.

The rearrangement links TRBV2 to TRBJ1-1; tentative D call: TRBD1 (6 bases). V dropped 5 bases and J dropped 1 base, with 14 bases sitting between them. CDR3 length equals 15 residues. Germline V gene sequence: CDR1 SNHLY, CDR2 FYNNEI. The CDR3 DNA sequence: TGTGCCAGCAGTCGCGACAGGACAGAGAACACTGAAGCTTTCTTT. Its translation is CASSRDRTENTEAFF.

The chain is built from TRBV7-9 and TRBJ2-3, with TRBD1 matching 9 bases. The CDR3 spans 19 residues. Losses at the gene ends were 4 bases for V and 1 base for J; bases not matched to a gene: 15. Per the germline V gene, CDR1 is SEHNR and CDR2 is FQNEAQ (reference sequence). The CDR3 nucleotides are TGTGCCAGCAGCTCCTCACACACAACAGGGGGCATTGGCACAGATACGCAGTATTTT. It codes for CASSSSHTTGGIGTDTQYF.

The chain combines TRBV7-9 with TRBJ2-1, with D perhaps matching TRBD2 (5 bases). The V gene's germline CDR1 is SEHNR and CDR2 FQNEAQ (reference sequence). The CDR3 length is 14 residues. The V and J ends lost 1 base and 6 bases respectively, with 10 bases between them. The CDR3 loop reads CASSLVMDFNEQFF. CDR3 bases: TGTGCCAGCAGCTTAGTAATGGACTTCAATGAGCAGTTCTTC.

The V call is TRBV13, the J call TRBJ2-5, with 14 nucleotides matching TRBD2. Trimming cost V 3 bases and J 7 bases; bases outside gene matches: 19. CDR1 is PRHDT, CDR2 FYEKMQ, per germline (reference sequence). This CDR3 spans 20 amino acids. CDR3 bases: TGTGCCAGCAGCTTCCCTCCCAAGCTGACTAGCGGGAGGGCATCGACGACCCAGTACTTC. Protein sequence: CASSFPPKLTSGRASTTQYF.

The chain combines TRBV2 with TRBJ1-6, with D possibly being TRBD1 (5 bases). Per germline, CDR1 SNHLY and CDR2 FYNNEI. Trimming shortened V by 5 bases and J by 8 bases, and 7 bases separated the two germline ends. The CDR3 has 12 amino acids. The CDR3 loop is CASSFRDSPLHF. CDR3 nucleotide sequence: TGTGCCAGCAGTTTCAGGGATTCACCCCTCCACTTT.

As DNA, the CDR3 is TGTGCCAGCACCGTTCAGGGGATGGTCACTGAAGCTTTCTTT. Translating it yields CASTVQGMVTEAFF. The gene calls are TRBV7-2 and TRBJ1-1, with a weak D call TRBD1 (6 bases). Germline values: CDR1 SGHTA, CDR2 FQGNSA. CDR3 length: 14 residues. Trimming cost V 7 bases and J 4 bases, with 16 bases left between them.

CDR3 sequence reads: CASSLRQTGELFF. Written as DNA, the CDR3 is TGTGCCAGCAGCTTACGACAGACCGGGGAGCTGTTTTTT. The rearrangement uses TRBV7-7 and TRBJ2-2; TRBD1 might be the D (5 bases). V lost 2 bases and J lost 5, with 6 bases in between. This CDR3 comprises 13 residues. Germline loops: CDR1 SSHAT, CDR2 FNYEAQ (reference sequence).

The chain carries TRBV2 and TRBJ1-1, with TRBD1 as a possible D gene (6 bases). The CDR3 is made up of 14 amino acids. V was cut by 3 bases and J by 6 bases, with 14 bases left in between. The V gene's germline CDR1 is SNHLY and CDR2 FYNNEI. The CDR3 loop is CASSDAGEIPEAFF. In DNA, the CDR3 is TGTGCCAGCAGTGACGCAGGGGAAATACCTGAAGCTTTCTTT.

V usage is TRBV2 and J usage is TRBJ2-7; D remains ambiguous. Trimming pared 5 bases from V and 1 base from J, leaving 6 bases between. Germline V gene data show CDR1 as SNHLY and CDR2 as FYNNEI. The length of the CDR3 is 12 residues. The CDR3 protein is CASSSFSYEQYF. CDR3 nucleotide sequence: TGTGCCAGCAGTTCCTTTTCCTACGAGCAGTACTTC.

As DNA, the CDR3 is TGTGCCAGCAGTTACTCCGGGGGAAGCCATCCCTATGAGCAGTTCTTC. Protein sequence: CASSYSGGSHPYEQFF. The chain is built from TRBV6-5 and TRBJ2-1, with D perhaps TRBD2 (6 bases). Germline V CDR1 and CDR2: MNHEY, SVGAGI. The CDR3 consists of 16 residues. V dropped 0 bases and J dropped 8 bases, with 17 bases sitting between them.

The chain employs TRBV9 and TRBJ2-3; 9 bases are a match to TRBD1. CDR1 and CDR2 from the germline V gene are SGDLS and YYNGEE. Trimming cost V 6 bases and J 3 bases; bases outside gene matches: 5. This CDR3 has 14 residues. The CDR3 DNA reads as TGTGCCAGCAATCGGGACAGGGAGACAGATACGCAGTATTTT. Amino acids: CASNRDRETDTQYF.

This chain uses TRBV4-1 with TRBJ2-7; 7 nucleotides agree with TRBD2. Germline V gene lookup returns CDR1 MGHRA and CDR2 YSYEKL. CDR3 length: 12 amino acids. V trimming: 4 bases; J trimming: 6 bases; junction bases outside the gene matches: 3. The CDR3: CASSRGEGEQYF. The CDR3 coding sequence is TGCGCCAGCAGCCGAGGGGAGGGCGAGCAGTACTTC.

The CDR3 loop reads CASSLQIMNTEAFF. The CDR3 DNA is TGTGCCAGCAGCTTACAGATCATGAACACTGAAGCTTTCTTT. The genes are TRBV5-4 and TRBJ1-1; D is unclear. This CDR3 comprises 14 residues. Germline V gene lookup returns CDR1 SGHNT and CDR2 YYREEE (reference sequence). The V gene lost 2 bases and the J gene lost 0 bases, with 8 bases spanning the gap.

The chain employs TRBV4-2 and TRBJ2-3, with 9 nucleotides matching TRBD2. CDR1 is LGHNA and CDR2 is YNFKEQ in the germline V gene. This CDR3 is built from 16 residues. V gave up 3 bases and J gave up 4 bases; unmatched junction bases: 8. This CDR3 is CASSHLRRGGPDTQYF. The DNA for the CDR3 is TGTGCCAGCAGCCACCTGAGGCGGGGGGGCCCAGATACGCAGTATTTT.